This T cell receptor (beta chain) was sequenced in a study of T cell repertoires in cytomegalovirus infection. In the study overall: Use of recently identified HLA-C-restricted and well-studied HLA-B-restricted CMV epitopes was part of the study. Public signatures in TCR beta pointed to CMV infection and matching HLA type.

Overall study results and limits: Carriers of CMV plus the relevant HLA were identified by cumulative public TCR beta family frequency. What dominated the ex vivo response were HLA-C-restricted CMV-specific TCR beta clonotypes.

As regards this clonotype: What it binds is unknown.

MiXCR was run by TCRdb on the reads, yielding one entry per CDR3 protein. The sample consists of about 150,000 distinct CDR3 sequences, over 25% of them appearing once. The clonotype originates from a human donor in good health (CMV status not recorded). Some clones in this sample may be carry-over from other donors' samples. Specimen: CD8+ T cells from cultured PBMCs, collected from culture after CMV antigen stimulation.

CDR3 residues: CSARTSGAYNEQFF. CDR3 DNA: TGCAGTGCTCGAACTAGCGGGGCCTACAATGAGCAGTTCTTC. V gene TRBV20-1 combines with J gene TRBJ2-1; 10 bases map to TRBD2. Germline trimming cut 5 bases from V and 2 bases from J; bases unmatched to any gene: 3. Germline loops: CDR1 DFQATT, CDR2 SNEGSKA (reference sequence). This CDR3 contains 14 residues.